This TCR beta chain was sequenced during a study of molecular identifiers for immune sequencing clone quantification. Study-wide results and caveats: Spiked TCR RNA from one Jurkat cell reportedly showed up when mixed among one million naive cells. Clones of above 20 RNA copies carried over 98% of effector molecules; in naive cells they carried under 1%.

In this sample, this clonotype turned up once. Its target is unknown. The V and J ends lost 2 bases and 5 bases respectively, with 13 bases between them. Germline loops: CDR1 SGHKS, CDR2 YYEKEE (reference sequence). This CDR3 has 14 residues. One entry per CDR3 protein results from TCRdb running MiXCR on the PCR reads. The sample carries some 100,000 distinct CDR3 sequences, 15% to 20% recorded once. Using a CD8+CD4-CCR7+CD45RA+ phenotype, naive CD8 T cells were sorted. The clonotype originates from a human donor in good health. Some libraries in this study had Jurkat cell RNA spiked in. The chain links TRBV5-5 to TRBJ2-5; D unclear. The sequenced sample was naive CD8+ T cells from blood, with Jurkat cell RNA spiked in. Subset given: FACS-sorted CD8+CD4-CCR7+CD45RA+ naive T cells. CDR3 sequence (DNA): TGTGCCAGCAGCTTTGGGCCTTTCCAGGAGACCCAGTACTTC. Its protein product is CASSFGPFQETQYF.